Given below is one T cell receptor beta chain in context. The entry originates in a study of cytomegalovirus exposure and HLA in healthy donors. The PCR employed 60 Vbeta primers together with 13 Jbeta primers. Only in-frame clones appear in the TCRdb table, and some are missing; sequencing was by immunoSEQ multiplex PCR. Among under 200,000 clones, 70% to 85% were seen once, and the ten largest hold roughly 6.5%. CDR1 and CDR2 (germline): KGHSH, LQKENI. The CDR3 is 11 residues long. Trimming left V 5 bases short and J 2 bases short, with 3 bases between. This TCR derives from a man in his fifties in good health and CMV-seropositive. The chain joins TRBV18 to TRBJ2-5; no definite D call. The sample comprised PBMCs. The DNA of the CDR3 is TGTGCCAGCTCAACACAAGAGACCCAGTACTTC. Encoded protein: CASSTQETQYF.